This T cell receptor (beta chain) was identified during a study of T cell changes during pregnancy in multiple sclerosis. Sequencing used immunoSEQ multiplex PCR; TCRdb keeps in-frame clones, though not all of them. The sample lists under 110,000 clones, 85% to 95% occurring once. V was clipped by 5 bases and J by 4 bases, with 9 bases between them. The germline V gene encodes CDR1 SGHTS and CDR2 YDEGEE. The CDR3 runs to 12 residues. The V gene is TRBV5-8, the J gene TRBJ1-2; no clear D gene. The clonotype was recovered from a female donor with multiple sclerosis, enrolled in a pregnancy study. This specimen consisted of peripheral blood, obtained after pregnancy. CDR3: CASSWRSYGYTF. As DNA, the CDR3 is TGTGCCAGCAGTTGGAGGAGCTATGGCTACACCTTC.